The 18 T cell receptor beta chains in this list originate from one sample, sequenced in a study of early T cells in non-severe SARS-CoV-2 infection. A single record per CDR3 protein comes from TCRdb applying MiXCR to the 5' RACE reads. The sample yields about 71,000 distinct CDR3 sequences, around 15% seen once. The sample consisted of whole blood. The receptors stem from an adult who was a healthcare worker with PCR-confirmed SARS-CoV-2 infection or an uninfected control (not recorded which).

This clonotype was recorded at least ten times. V and J are TRBV19 and TRBJ1-2; D is perhaps TRBD1 (6 bases). This CDR3 is 16 amino acids long. Trimming stripped 3 bases from V and 2 bases from J, with 16 bases between. CDR1 and CDR2 from the germline V gene are LNHDA and SQIVND (reference sequence). CDR3 bases: TGTGCCAGTAGTATCGTGGACAGCAATCTAAACTATGGCTACACCTTC. This translates into CASSIVDSNLNYGYTF.

The table lists this clonotype with many counts. The chain uses TRBV29-1 and TRBJ2-5, with no clear D. CDR1 is SQVTM and CDR2 is ANQGSEA in the germline V gene. Trimming took off 3 bases at V and 2 bases at J, with 10 bases between the two ends. This CDR3 is 13 amino acids long. The CDR3 bases are TGCAGCGTTGAGCCCGTGCCGCAAGAGACCCAGTACTTC. Amino acid sequence: CSVEPVPQETQYF.

This clonotype was seen only a few times. DNA for the CDR3: TGCAGCACCCGACAGGTTAACTCCTACGAGCAGTACTTC. Translating gives CSTRQVNSYEQYF. The rearrangement links TRBV29-1 to TRBJ2-7; weak D call: TRBD1 (6 bases). Germline loops: CDR1 SQVTM, CDR2 ANQGSEA. This CDR3 has 13 amino acids. V gave up 8 bases and J gave up 0 bases, with 14 bases separating them.

The sample holds a few counts of this clonotype. The chain couples TRBV4-3 to TRBJ1-3; D unresolved. The CDR3 loop spans 16 amino acids. V shed 1 base and J shed 1 base, with 11 bases lying between them. The germline gives CDR1 LGHNA, CDR2 YSLEER. The CDR3 here is CASSQAGRGSGNTIYF. Here the CDR3 DNA reads TGCGCCAGCAGCCAAGCGGGCAGAGGGTCTGGAAACACCATATATTTT.

This clonotype was seen a few times. The V and J genes are TRBV30 and TRBJ1-1, with D possibly being TRBD1 (6 bases). Per germline, CDR1 GTSNPN and CDR2 SVGIG (reference sequence). V was trimmed by 5 bases and J by 11 bases, leaving 24 bases between them. This CDR3 is 14 amino acids long. As DNA, the CDR3 is TGTGCCTGGCAAAACGAGGGGGTGCAGTTAGGGGCTTTCTTT. Amino acid sequence: CAWQNEGVQLGAFF.

This clonotype was picked up many times. The chain recombines TRBV2 with TRBJ2-1; no clear D gene. Germline loops: CDR1 SNHLY, CDR2 FYNNEI. This CDR3 comprises 11 residues. Trimming stripped 5 bases from V and 10 bases from J, with 9 bases between. The CDR3 is CASSRLTEQFF. The CDR3, as DNA: TGTGCCAGCAGTCGACTGACAGAGCAGTTCTTC.

This clonotype was found a few times. V gene TRBV10-3 combines with J gene TRBJ1-1, with D maybe TRBD1 (6 bases). The V end lost 7 bases, the J end lost 5 bases, and 14 bases lay between the germline ends. Germline assignment: CDR1 ENHRY and CDR2 SYGVKD. The CDR3 runs 13 residues. The CDR3 spells CAINRPGATEAFF. The CDR3 nucleotides read TGTGCCATCAATCGGCCGGGGGCAACTGAAGCTTTCTTT.

The chain uses TRBV7-6 and TRBJ2-1; D may be TRBD1 or TRBD2 (5 bases each). The CDR3 loop spans 16 amino acids. Germline V CDR1 and CDR2: SGHVS, FNYEAQ. Trimming stripped 3 bases from V and 11 bases from J, with 23 bases between. Here the CDR3 reads CASSFAPKASGAQQFF. The CDR3 coding sequence is TGTGCCAGCAGCTTCGCGCCGAAAGCATCCGGGGCGCAGCAGTTCTTC.

The J gene is TRBJ2-7, the V gene TRBV6-1; D not resolved. The V gene's germline CDR1 is MNHNS and CDR2 SASEGT. Trimming cost V 3 bases and J 3 bases, with 9 bases left between them. The CDR3 loop spans 13 amino acids. The CDR3 sequence is CASSDTLYYEQYF. In DNA, the CDR3 is TGTGCCAGCAGTGACACGCTTTACTACGAGCAGTACTTC.

This clonotype was recorded at least ten times. The genes are TRBV9 and TRBJ2-7; 7 bases agree with TRBD1. V trimming: 5 bases; J trimming: 5 bases; junction bases outside the gene matches: 7. The CDR3 is made up of 13 amino acids. Germline V gives CDR1 SGDLS, CDR2 YYNGEE. The CDR3 loop is CASSPTGVHEQYF. CDR3 coding DNA: TGTGCCAGCAGTCCCACAGGGGTCCACGAGCAGTACTTC. Full variable domain (rest looked up from reference TRBV9 and TRBJ2-7): DSGVTQTPKHLITATGQRVTLRCSPRSGDLSVYWYQQSLDQGLQFLIQYYNGEERAKGNILERFSAQQFPDLHSELNLSSLELGDSALYFCASSPTGVHEQYFGPGTRLTVT.

The chain combines TRBV5-1 with TRBJ2-1; D possibly corresponds to TRBD2 (6 bases). This CDR3 is 14 amino acids long. V was clipped by 7 bases and J by 2 bases, with 13 bases between them. The germline CDR1 and CDR2 sequences are SGHRS and YFSETQ. In DNA form, the CDR3 reads TGCGCCAGCGCTATTAGGGAGGCCTACAATGAGCAGTTCTTC. Its protein product is CASAIREAYNEQFF.

This clonotype was observed a handful of times. V and J are TRBV5-1 and TRBJ1-2; no clear D gene. CDR3 length: 12 residues. The germline V gene encodes CDR1 SGHRS and CDR2 YFSETQ. Trimming shortened V by 3 bases and J by 3 bases, and 6 bases separated the two germline ends. The CDR3 protein is CASSSGDYGYTF. The CDR3, as DNA: TGCGCCAGCAGCTCCGGCGACTATGGCTACACCTTC.

This clonotype was counted at least ten times. This chain joins TRBV7-9 and TRBJ2-3, with a possible D match to TRBD1 (5 bases). The germline V gene encodes CDR1 SEHNR and CDR2 FQNEAQ (reference sequence). The V gene lost 6 bases and the J gene lost 0 bases, with 10 bases spanning the gap. The CDR3 has 14 amino acids. DNA for the CDR3: TGTGCCAGCAGAAGCAGGGCGAGCACAGATACGCAGTATTTT. Encoded protein: CASRSRASTDTQYF.

This clonotype was recorded a few times. The J gene is TRBJ2-3, the V gene TRBV29-1, with D possibly being TRBD2 (5 bases). Germline CDR1 SQVTM, CDR2 ANQGSEA. Between the trimmed V and J ends, which lost 6 bases and 3 bases, there was a span of 13 bases. CDR3 length: 13 residues. CDR3 sequence reads: CSVRAIMTDTQYF. CDR3 coding DNA: TGCAGCGTGAGGGCCATCATGACAGATACGCAGTATTTT.

The chain combines TRBV2 with TRBJ1-2, with D unclear. The CDR3 consists of 10 residues. Trimming removed 2 bases from V and 5 bases from J, with 0 bases in between. Germline V lookup: CDR1 SNHLY, CDR2 FYNNEI. CDR3: CASSEYGYTF. The CDR3 nucleotides read TGTGCCAGCAGTGAATATGGCTACACCTTC.

This clonotype was counted at least ten times. This chain joins TRBV6-1 and TRBJ1-6, with D tentatively TRBD1 (5 bases). CDR3 size: 17 residues. In germline, CDR1 is MNHNS, CDR2 SASEGT. Trimming took off 2 bases at V and 6 bases at J, with 17 bases between the two ends. The chain's CDR3 is CASSEPIKTGVNSPLHF. In nucleotides, the CDR3 is TGTGCCAGCAGTGAACCCATTAAAACGGGGGTTAATTCACCCCTCCACTTT.

The table lists this clonotype with many counts. The genes are TRBV5-1 and TRBJ1-1; 9 bases fit TRBD1. V gave up 4 bases and J gave up 5 bases; unmatched junction bases: 15. This CDR3 region has 17 residues. The germline gives CDR1 SGHRS, CDR2 YFSETQ. In DNA form, the CDR3 reads TGCGCCAGCAGCCGCGAAGGTCCGGGACAGGGAGGGACTGAAGCTTTCTTT. Residues: CASSREGPGQGGTEAFF.

The chain uses TRBV20-1 and TRBJ2-3; the D is unclear. The germline CDR1 and CDR2 sequences are DFQATT and SNEGSKA (reference sequence). This CDR3 has 17 residues. The V gene lost 6 bases and the J gene lost 2 bases, with 24 bases spanning the gap. CDR3 amino acids: CSAQTIHGTDPTDTQYF. The CDR3 nucleotides are TGCAGTGCCCAAACGATCCATGGTACCGACCCCACAGATACGCAGTATTTT.